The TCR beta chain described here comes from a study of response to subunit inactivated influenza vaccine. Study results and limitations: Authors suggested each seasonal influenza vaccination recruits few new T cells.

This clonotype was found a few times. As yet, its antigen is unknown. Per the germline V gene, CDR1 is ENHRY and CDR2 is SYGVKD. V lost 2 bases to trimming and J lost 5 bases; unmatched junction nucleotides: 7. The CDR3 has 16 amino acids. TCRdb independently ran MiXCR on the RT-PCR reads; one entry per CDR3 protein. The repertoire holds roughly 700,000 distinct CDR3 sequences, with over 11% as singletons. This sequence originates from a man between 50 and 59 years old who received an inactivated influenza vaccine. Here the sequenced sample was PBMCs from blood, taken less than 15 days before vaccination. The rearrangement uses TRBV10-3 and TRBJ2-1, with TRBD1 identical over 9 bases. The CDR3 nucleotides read TGTGCCATCAGTGAGACACCGGGACAGGGAAACAATGAGCAGTTCTTC. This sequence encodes CAISETPGQGNNEQFF.